The present entry profiles one TCR beta chain with its context. The data belong to a study of OX40 agonist ivuxolimab in advanced cancers. Study background: As their treatment, patients were administered ivuxolimab, an agonistic anti-OX40 (CD134) antibody. Earlier anti-PD-1, anti-PD-L1 or anti-CTLA-4 therapy was permitted; roughly 42% had received some. The study reported partial responses in three patients: one hepatocellular carcinoma, two cutaneous melanoma. Patients undergoing dose escalation presented with hepatocellular carcinoma, melanoma, renal cell or head and neck cancer.

Trimming left V 6 bases short and J 6 bases short, with 14 bases between. Germline V gene sequence: CDR1 MNHEY, CDR2 SVGAGI. CDR3 length: 14 amino acids. Profiling relied on immunoSEQ multiplex PCR, and the TCRdb table lists in-frame clones only, not all of them. The sample yields 5,500 to 7,500 clones, 80% to 90% seen once. The rearrangement links TRBV6-5 to TRBJ2-2, with no clear D. This receptor was taken from an adult with an advanced solid tumor such as melanoma, head and neck, liver or kidney cancer. Sequences were derived from CD4+ or CD8+ T cells sorted from blood, sampled in a trial of the OX40 agonist ivuxolimab. CDR3 in amino acids: CASRRRLGPGELFF. The DNA of the CDR3 is TGTGCCAGCAGACGACGATTAGGCCCCGGGGAGCTGTTTTTT.